These T cell receptor beta chains were read from a single sample in a study of PD-1 blockade in classical Hodgkin lymphoma. Profiling relied on immunoSEQ multiplex PCR, and the TCRdb table lists in-frame clones only, not all of them. Here the sample spans 7,000 to 9,000 clones, approximately 79% being singletons. The sample here was peripheral blood mononuclear cells (PBMCs), taken at baseline. These receptors came from a human donor with classical Hodgkin lymphoma. Each CDR3 is given with its conserved first and last residue. The D gene is left open where the match is weak. Expanded clones get a size class; other rows say once, few or many, or leave the size out.

d_call j_call clone_size v_call cdr3_aa cdr3_nt
- TRBJ1-3 - TRBV29-1 CSVDPRGKDLGGNTIYF TGCAGCGTTGATCCAAGGGGCAAAGATTTAGGCGGAAACACCATATATTTT
TRBD1 TRBJ1-4 - TRBV7-9 CASSVPGQGIGQLFF TGTGCCAGCAGCGTGCCGGGACAGGGTATAGGGCAACTGTTTTTT
- TRBJ1-4 - TRBV7-9 CASSLEGPLGEKLFF TGTGCCAGCAGCTTGGAAGGACCCTTAGGCGAAAAACTGTTTTTT
- TRBJ1-1 - TRBV7-6 CASSLASQNTEAFF TGTGCCAGCAGCTTAGCGAGCCAGAACACTGAAGCTTTCTTT
- TRBJ1-5 - TRBV5-8 CASSLSRGSQPQHF TGTGCCAGCAGCTTGTCCCGGGGTTCACAGCCCCAGCATTTT
- TRBJ2-7 - TRBV27 CASSLGWPGVEQYF TGTGCCAGCAGTTTAGGTTGGCCAGGGGTGGAGCAGTACTTC
- TRBJ2-7 - TRBV28 CASSLMVDQQYF TGTGCCAGCAGTTTAATGGTAGACCAACAGTACTTC
- TRBJ2-3 - TRBV30 CAWSGTVGGRHILGTDTQYF TGTGCCTGGAGTGGGACTGTAGGTGGGAGGCATATTTTAGGCACAGATACGCAGTATTTT
TRBD1 TRBJ1-1 few TRBV6-4 CASSPGGVNTEAFF TGTGCCAGCAGCCCAGGGGGGGTGAACACTGAAGCTTTCTTT
- TRBJ2-7 - TRBV6-5 CASSYDQTSYEQYF TGTGCCAGCAGTTACGACCAGACGTCCTACGAGCAGTACTTC
- TRBJ2-5 - TRBV11-2 CASSLGETQYF TGTGCCAGCAGCTTAGGAGAGACCCAGTACTTC
TRBD2 TRBJ2-2 - TRBV7-2 CASSEAGGRDGELFF TGTGCCAGCAGTGAAGCGGGAGGGAGGGACGGGGAGCTGTTTTTT
TRBD1 TRBJ1-5 - TRBV19 CASSISRTGGRDGQPQHF TGTGCCAGTAGTATATCCCGTACAGGGGGCCGCGACGGACAGCCCCAGCATTTT
- TRBJ1-4 - TRBV27 CASSLLGRLNEKLFF TGTGCCAGCAGTTTATTGGGTCGTCTGAATGAAAAACTGTTTTTT
- TRBJ2-7 few TRBV18 CASSPKIGDEQYF TGTGCCAGCTCACCAAAGATAGGGGACGAGCAGTACTTC
- TRBJ2-7 once TRBV6-5 CASSHNWGAGEQYF TGTGCCAGCTCTCATAATTGGGGGGCGGGCGAGCAGTACTTC
- TRBJ1-1 - TRBV7-9 CASTVLGQPGTEAFF TGTGCCAGCACCGTTTTAGGACAGCCGGGGACTGAAGCTTTCTTT
- TRBJ2-7 - TRBV7-3 CASSLRTGASGSYEQYF TGTGCCAGCAGCCTAAGGACAGGGGCGAGCGGGAGCTACGAGCAGTACTTC
- TRBJ2-2 - TRBV2 CASRGDSTNTGELFF TGTGCCAGCAGGGGGGACTCGACAAACACCGGGGAGCTGTTTTTT
TRBD1 TRBJ2-7 - TRBV18 CASSPPTGTGAHEQYF TGTGCCAGCTCACCACCGACCGGGACAGGGGCCCACGAGCAGTACTTC
TRBD2 TRBJ2-1 - TRBV5-1 CASSLGLAGGPNEQFF TGCGCCAGCAGCTTGGGGCTAGCGGGAGGGCCCAATGAGCAGTTCTTC
TRBD2 TRBJ2-7 - TRBV6-5 CASSPSGGGSYEQYF TGTGCCAGCAGCCCCTCCGGGGGGGGCTCCTACGAGCAGTACTTC
- TRBJ2-7 - TRBV11-2 CASSSRLSEQYF TGTGCCAGCAGCTCAAGACTATCCGAGCAGTACTTC
- TRBJ2-5 - TRBV25-1 CASSEFGWLQETQYF TGTGCCAGCAGTGAATTTGGTTGGCTGCAAGAGACCCAGTACTTC
TRBD2 TRBJ2-1 - TRBV27 CASSLQSGRDHNEQFF TGTGCCAGCAGTTTGCAAAGCGGGAGGGACCACAATGAGCAGTTCTTC
TRBD2 TRBJ2-1 - TRBV10-3 CATGKAGEYYNEQFF TGTGCCACAGGAAAAGCGGGAGAATACTACAATGAGCAGTTCTTC
- TRBJ1-2 - TRBV28 CASSFPQGVGGYTF TGTGCCAGCAGTTTCCCACAGGGAGTGGGTGGCTACACCTTC
TRBD2 TRBJ2-1 - TRBV7-2 CASSGPGLADLRDNEQFF TGTGCCAGCAGCGGACCGGGACTAGCGGACCTCCGGGACAATGAGCAGTTCTTC
- TRBJ2-7 - TRBV7-2 CASSLGGRAPYEQYF TGTGCCAGCAGCCTAGGAGGTCGGGCGCCATACGAGCAGTACTTC
- TRBJ2-3 - TRBV7-3 CASSLVSGTDTQYF TGTGCCAGCAGCTTGGTTAGTGGCACAGATACGCAGTATTTT
- TRBJ2-7 - TRBV5-6 CASSLGGDVDEQYF TGTGCCAGCAGCTTAGGAGGGGATGTAGACGAGCAGTACTTC
- TRBJ2-5 once TRBV29-1 CSARLYQETQYF TGCAGCGCCCGGCTGTACCAAGAGACCCAGTACTTC
- TRBJ2-2 once TRBV13 CASKIAGPTGELFF TGTGCCAGCAAGATCGCGGGTCCTACCGGGGAGCTGTTTTTT
- TRBJ2-1 - TRBV4-1 CASSETGTVWYEQFF TGCGCCAGCAGCGAAACCGGGACGGTCTGGTATGAGCAGTTCTTC
TRBD1 TRBJ1-2 - TRBV6-6 CASSYTTGGYGYTF TGTGCCAGCAGTTACACGACAGGGGGGTATGGCTACACCTTC
- TRBJ2-7 - TRBV7-2 CASSPSRGEQYF TGTGCCAGCAGCCCCTCCCGGGGCGAGCAGTACTTC
TRBD1 TRBJ2-3 once TRBV19 CASGDSPGTDTQYF TGTGCCAGTGGGGACAGCCCGGGGACAGATACGCAGTATTTT
TRBD2 TRBJ2-1 medium-sized TRBV11-3 CASSSSGSSYNEQFF TGTGCCAGCAGCTCTAGCGGGTCCTCCTACAATGAGCAGTTCTTC
TRBD2 TRBJ2-7 - TRBV19 CASSMGTSGVYEQYF TGTGCCAGTAGTATGGGGACTAGCGGGGTCTACGAGCAGTACTTC
- TRBJ2-3 - TRBV7-2 CASSQAGDQQYF TGTGCCAGCAGCCAAGCCGGCGATCAGCAGTATTTT
- TRBJ1-4 few TRBV7-9 CASSLGLLSATTTNEKLFF TGTGCCAGCAGCTTAGGTTTACTATCCGCAACCACAACTAATGAAAAACTGTTTTTT
TRBD2 TRBJ2-2 - TRBV5-8 CASTLRLAANTGELFF TGTGCCAGCACACTAAGACTAGCGGCGAACACCGGGGAGCTGTTTTTT
TRBD1 TRBJ1-6 - TRBV7-2 CASSTRTGDNSPLHF TGTGCCAGCAGCACGCGGACAGGGGACAATTCACCCCTCCACTTT
TRBD2 TRBJ2-5 once TRBV29-1 CSGGRAQETQYF TGCAGCGGGGGGAGGGCCCAAGAGACCCAGTACTTC
- TRBJ1-1 - TRBV9 CASSVDHKSGEAFF TGTGCCAGCAGCGTAGATCACAAATCAGGGGAAGCTTTCTTT
TRBD2 TRBJ2-2 - TRBV6-4 CASSASPLAGVGTGELFF TGTGCCAGCAGCGCTTCCCCACTAGCGGGAGTTGGGACCGGGGAGCTGTTTTTT
- TRBJ2-7 once TRBV11-1 CASSLGRDTIYEQYF TGTGCCAGCAGCTTAGGCCGGGACACCATATACGAGCAGTACTTC
TRBD2 TRBJ2-5 - TRBV4-1 CASRNPGLAQETQYF TGCGCCAGCAGGAATCCGGGACTAGCCCAAGAGACCCAGTACTTC